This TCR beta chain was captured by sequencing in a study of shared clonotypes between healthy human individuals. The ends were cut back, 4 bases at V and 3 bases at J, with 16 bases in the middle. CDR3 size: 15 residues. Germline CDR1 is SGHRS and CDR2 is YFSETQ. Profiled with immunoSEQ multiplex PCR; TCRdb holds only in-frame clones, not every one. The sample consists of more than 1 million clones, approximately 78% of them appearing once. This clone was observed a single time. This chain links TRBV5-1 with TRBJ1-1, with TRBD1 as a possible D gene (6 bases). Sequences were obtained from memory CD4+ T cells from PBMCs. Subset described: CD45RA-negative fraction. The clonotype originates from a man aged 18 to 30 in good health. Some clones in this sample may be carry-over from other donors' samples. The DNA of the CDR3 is TGCGCCAGCAGCCCGGGGCGGAACAGGGACACTGAAGCTTTCTTT. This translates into CASSPGRNRDTEAFF.